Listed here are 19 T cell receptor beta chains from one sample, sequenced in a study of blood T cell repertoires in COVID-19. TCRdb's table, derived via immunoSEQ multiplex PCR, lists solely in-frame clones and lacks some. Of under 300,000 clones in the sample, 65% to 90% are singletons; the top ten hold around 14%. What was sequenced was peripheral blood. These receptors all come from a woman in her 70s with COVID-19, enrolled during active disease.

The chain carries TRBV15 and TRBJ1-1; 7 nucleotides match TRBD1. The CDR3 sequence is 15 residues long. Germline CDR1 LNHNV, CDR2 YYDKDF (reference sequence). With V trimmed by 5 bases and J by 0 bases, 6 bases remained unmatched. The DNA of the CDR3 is TGTGCCACCAGCGGAGGAGGGGGCATGAACACTGAAGCTTTCTTT. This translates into CATSGGGGMNTEAFF.

CDR3 DNA sequence: TGTGCCAGCAGCCTCCTCCGGGACAGGGCACAAGAGACCCAGTACTTC. Translated, it gives CASSLLRDRAQETQYF. The chain combines TRBV5-6 with TRBJ2-5, with TRBD1 matching 9 bases. The germline CDR1 and CDR2 sequences are SGHDT and YYEEEE. There are 16 residues in the CDR3. With V trimmed by 4 bases and J by 2 bases, 9 bases remained unmatched.

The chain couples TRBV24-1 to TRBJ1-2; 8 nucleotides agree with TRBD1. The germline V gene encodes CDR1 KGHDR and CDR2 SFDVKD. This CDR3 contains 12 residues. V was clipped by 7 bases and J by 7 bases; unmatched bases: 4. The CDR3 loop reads CATRGQVGGYTF. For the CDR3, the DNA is TGTGCCACCAGGGGACAGGTCGGTGGCTACACCTTC.

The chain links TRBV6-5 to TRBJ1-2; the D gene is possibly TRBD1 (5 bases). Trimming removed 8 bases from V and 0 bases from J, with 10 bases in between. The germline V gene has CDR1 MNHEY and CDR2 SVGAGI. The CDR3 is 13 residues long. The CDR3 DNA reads TGTGCCAGCCAGACAGATCCTAACTATGGCTACACCTTC. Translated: CASQTDPNYGYTF.

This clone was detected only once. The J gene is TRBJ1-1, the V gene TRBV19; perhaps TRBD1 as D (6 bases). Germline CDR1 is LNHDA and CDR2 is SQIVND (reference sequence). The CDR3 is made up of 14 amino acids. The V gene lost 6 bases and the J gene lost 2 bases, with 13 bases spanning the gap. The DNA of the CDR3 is TGTGCCAGTAGCAGCCGGACAGCTAACACTGAAGCTTTCTTT. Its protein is CASSSRTANTEAFF.

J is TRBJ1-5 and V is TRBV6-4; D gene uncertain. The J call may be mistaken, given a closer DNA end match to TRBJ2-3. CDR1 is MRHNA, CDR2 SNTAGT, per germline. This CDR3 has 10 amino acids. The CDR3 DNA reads TGTGCCAGCAGTGACTCAGGACAGTATTTT. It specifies CASSDSGQYF.

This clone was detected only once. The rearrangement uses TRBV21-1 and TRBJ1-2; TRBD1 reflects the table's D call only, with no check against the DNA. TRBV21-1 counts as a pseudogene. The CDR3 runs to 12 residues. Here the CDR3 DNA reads TGTGCCAACGATACAGGGGAAAGGAGCTACACCTTC. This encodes CANDTGERSYTF.

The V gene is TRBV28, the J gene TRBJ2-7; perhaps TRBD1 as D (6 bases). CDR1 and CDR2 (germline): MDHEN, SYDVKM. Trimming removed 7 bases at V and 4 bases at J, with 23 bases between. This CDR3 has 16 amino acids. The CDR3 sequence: CASKRSPGQGSYEQYF. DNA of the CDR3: TGTGCCAGCAAAAGGTCCCCGGGACAAGGGTCTTACGAGCAGTACTTC.

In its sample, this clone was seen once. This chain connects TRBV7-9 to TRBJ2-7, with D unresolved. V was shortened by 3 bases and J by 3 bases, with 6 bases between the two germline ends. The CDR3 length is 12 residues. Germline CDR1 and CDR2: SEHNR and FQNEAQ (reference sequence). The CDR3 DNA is TGTGCCAGCAGCTTGGCGGTCTACGAGCAGTACTTC. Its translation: CASSLAVYEQYF.

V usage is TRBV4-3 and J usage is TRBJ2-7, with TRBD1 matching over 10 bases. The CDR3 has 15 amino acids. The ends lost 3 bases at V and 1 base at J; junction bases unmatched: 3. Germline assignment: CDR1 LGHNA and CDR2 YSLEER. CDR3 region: CASSQRGQGSYEQYF. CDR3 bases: TGCGCCAGCAGCCAGAGGGGACAGGGGTCCTACGAGCAGTACTTC.

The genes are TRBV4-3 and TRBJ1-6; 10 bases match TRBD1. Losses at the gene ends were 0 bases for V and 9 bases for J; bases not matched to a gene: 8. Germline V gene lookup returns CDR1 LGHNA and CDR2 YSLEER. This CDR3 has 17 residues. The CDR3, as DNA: TGCGCCAGCAGCCAAGAGGGGGACAGGGGTTTGGGTTCACCCCTCCACTTT. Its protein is CASSQEGDRGLGSPLHF.

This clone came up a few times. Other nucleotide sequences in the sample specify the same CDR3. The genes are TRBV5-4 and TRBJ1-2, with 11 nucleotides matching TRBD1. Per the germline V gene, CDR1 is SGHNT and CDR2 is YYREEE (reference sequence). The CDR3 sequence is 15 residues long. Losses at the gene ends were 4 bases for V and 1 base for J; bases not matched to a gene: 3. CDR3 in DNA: TGTGCCAGCAGCCCCGGGACAGGGGGTAACTATGGCTACACCTTC. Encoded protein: CASSPGTGGNYGYTF.

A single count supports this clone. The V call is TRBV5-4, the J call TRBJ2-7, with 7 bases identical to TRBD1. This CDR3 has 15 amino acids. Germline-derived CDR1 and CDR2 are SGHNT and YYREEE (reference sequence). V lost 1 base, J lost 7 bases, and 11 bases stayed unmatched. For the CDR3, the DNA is TGTGCCAGCAGCTTGAAAAACAGGGGAACCGGGGAGCAGTACTTC. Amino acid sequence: CASSLKNRGTGEQYF.

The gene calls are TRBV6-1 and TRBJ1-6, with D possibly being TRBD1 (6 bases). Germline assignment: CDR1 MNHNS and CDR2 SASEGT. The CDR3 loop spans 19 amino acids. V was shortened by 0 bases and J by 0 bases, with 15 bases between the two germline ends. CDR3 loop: CASSEAGGLHGSYNSPLHF. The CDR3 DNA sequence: TGTGCCAGCAGTGAAGCAGGGGGACTACACGGCTCCTATAATTCACCCCTCCACTTT.

The CDR3 coding sequence is TGTGCCAGCAGCCCTTCAAGGTCTGGAGTCACTGAAGCTTTCTTT. It is translated as CASSPSRSGVTEAFF. V usage is TRBV11-2 and J usage is TRBJ1-1, with D unresolved. Between the trimmed V and J ends, which lost 5 bases and 4 bases, there was a span of 17 bases. This CDR3 has 15 amino acids. Germline loops: CDR1 SGHAT, CDR2 FQNNGV. Variable domain in full (rest from reference TRBV11-2 and TRBJ1-1): EAGVAQSPRYKIIEKRQSVAFWCNPISGHATLYWYQQILGQGPKLLIQFQNNGVVDDSQLPKDRFSAERLKGVDSTLKIQPAKLEDSAVYLCASSPSRSGVTEAFFGQGTRLTVV.

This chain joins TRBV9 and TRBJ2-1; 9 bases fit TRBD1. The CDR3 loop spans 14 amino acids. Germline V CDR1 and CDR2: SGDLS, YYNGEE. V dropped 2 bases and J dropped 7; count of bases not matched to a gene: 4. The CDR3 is CASSVGDRVNEQFF. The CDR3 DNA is TGTGCCAGCAGCGTCGGGGACAGGGTAAATGAGCAGTTCTTC.

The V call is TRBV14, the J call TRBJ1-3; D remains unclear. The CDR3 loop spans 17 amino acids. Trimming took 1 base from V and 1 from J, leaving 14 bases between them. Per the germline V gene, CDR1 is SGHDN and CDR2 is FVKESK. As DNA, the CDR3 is TGTGCCAGCAGCCAAGGCCCTAGCACATATTCTGGAAACACCATATATTTT. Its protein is CASSQGPSTYSGNTIYF. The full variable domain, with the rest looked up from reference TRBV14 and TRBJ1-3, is EAGVTQFPSHSVIEKGQTVTLRCDPISGHDNLYWYRRVMGKEIKFLLHFVKESKQDESGMPNNRFLAERTGGTYSTLKVQPAELEDSGVYFCASSQGPSTYSGNTIYFGEGSWLTVV.

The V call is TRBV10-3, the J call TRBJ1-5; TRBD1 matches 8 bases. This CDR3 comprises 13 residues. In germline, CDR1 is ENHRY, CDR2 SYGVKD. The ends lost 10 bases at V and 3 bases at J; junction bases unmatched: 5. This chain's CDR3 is CATVQGANQPQHF. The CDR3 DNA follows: TGTGCCACCGTCCAGGGGGCCAATCAGCCCCAGCATTTT.

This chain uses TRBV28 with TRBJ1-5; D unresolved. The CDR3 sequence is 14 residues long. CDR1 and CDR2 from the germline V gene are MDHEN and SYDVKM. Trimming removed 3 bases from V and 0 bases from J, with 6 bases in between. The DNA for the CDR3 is TGTGCCAGCAGTTTGGCTCATAGCAATCAGCCCCAGCATTTT. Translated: CASSLAHSNQPQHF.